These 23 T cell receptor beta chains share one sample of origin, sequenced in a study of T cells after yellow fever vaccination. One entry per CDR3 protein, called by TCRdb with MiXCR from the 5' RACE reads. The sample lists 300,000 to 400,000 distinct CDR3 sequences; roughly 9.4% were seen once. The input for sequencing was PBMCs, taken on the day of the first yellow fever vaccination. Receptor source: a man younger than 35 who received the YFV17D yellow fever vaccine.

Only a few counts were recorded for this clonotype. J is TRBJ2-7 and V is TRBV7-9; D is undetermined. Germline V gene lookup returns CDR1 SEHNR and CDR2 FQNEAQ (reference sequence). V shed 2 bases and J shed 0 bases, with 8 bases lying between them. The CDR3 runs 14 residues. CDR3 loop: CASSLYPVSYEQYF. CDR3 DNA: TGTGCCAGCAGCTTATATCCGGTCTCCTACGAGCAGTACTTC.

V usage is TRBV12-3 or TRBV12-4 and J usage is TRBJ2-5; D possibly matches TRBD1 or TRBD2 (6 bases each). Trimming shortened V by 6 bases and J by 7 bases, and 15 bases separated the two germline ends. The CDR3 loop spans 13 amino acids. CDR3 DNA: TGTGCCAGCAGCCCCGGGGGACATCGGACCCAGTACTTC. Protein sequence: CASSPGGHRTQYF.

This clonotype appeared a few times. The chain carries TRBV5-4 and TRBJ2-2, with D tentatively TRBD2 (7 bases). Germline-derived CDR1 and CDR2 are SGHNT and YYREEE (reference sequence). V was clipped by 1 base and J by 3 bases, with 16 bases between them. The CDR3 totals 17 residues. The CDR3 DNA sequence: TGTGCCAGCAGCTTGCAAAGGCGGGGGCGACACACCGGGGAGCTGTTTTTT. It specifies CASSLQRRGRHTGELFF.

This clonotype was picked up a small number of times. The J gene is TRBJ2-7, the V gene TRBV5-5, with D perhaps TRBD2 (5 bases). The CDR3 consists of 14 residues. Germline V gives CDR1 SGHKS, CDR2 YYEKEE (reference sequence). Trimming pared 4 bases from V and 1 base from J, leaving 12 bases between. The CDR3 spells CASSPSRDSYEQYV. CDR3 coding DNA: TGTGCCAGCAGCCCCAGCCGGGATTCCTACGAGCAGTACGTC.

The table lists this clonotype with a few counts. The chain recombines TRBV20-1 with TRBJ2-1; either TRBD1 or TRBD2 may fit D (5 bases each). V lost 6 bases and J lost 0, with 24 bases in between. In germline, CDR1 is DFQATT, CDR2 SNEGSKA (reference sequence). This CDR3 contains 18 residues. The CDR3 DNA follows: TGCAGTGCCAACGAAGCCGCATCGGGACCCTACTCCTACAATGAGCAGTTCTTC. The encoded protein is CSANEAASGPYSYNEQFF.

The J gene is TRBJ2-1, the V gene TRBV7-6; D call uncertain. This CDR3 is built from 14 residues. Germline V gene data show CDR1 as SGHVS and CDR2 as FNYEAQ. V was pared by 7 bases and J by 6 bases, with 16 bases between. In nucleotides, the CDR3 is TGTGCCAGCACCACGCCGAGGAGAGGCAATGAGCAGTTCTTC. Protein sequence: CASTTPRRGNEQFF.

The sample holds a few counts of this clonotype. The chain employs TRBV2 and TRBJ1-2; D is unresolved. V was shortened by 3 bases and J by 6 bases, with 11 bases between the two germline ends. There are 13 residues in the CDR3. Germline V gene lookup returns CDR1 SNHLY and CDR2 FYNNEI. Here the CDR3 reads CASSDDGGDGYTF. Written as DNA, the CDR3 is TGTGCCAGCAGTGATGACGGAGGAGATGGCTACACCTTC.

This clonotype was recorded at least ten times. The V call is TRBV4-3, the J call TRBJ2-5; D is unresolved. The CDR3 runs to 14 residues. The germline V and J ends were trimmed by 0 bases and 13 bases, with 18 bases remaining between them. Germline CDR1 and CDR2: LGHNA and YSLEER. This CDR3 is CASSQDGEKARVYF. The CDR3 nucleotides are TGCGCCAGCAGCCAAGATGGGGAAAAGGCCCGTGTGTACTTC.

In this sample, this clonotype turned up a few times. The CDR3 reads CATTPGGQETQYF. The CDR3 DNA is TGTGCCACTACGCCCGGAGGGCAGGAGACCCAGTACTTC. The V call is TRBV6-1, the J call TRBJ2-5; the D gene is possibly TRBD2 (6 bases). Germline assignment: CDR1 MNHNS and CDR2 SASEGT. The germline V and J ends were trimmed by 10 bases and 5 bases, with 17 bases remaining between them. CDR3 length: 13 amino acids.

This clonotype was seen ten or more times. The rearrangement links TRBV5-1 to TRBJ2-7, with 7 bases that match TRBD1. CDR3 length equals 15 residues. The V segment lost 4 bases and the J segment 0 bases; nucleotides outside the gene matches: 7. CDR1 SGHRS and CDR2 YFSETQ come from the germline V gene. CDR3 sequence reads: CASSAETGISYEQYF. In nucleotides, the CDR3 is TGCGCCAGCAGCGCCGAGACAGGGATCTCCTACGAGCAGTACTTC.

The CDR3 DNA is TGTGCCAGCAGTATTCCGGGATCTGATTCACCCCTCCACTTT. Translating it yields CASSIPGSDSPLHF. V gene TRBV7-8 combines with J gene TRBJ1-6; no clear D gene. This CDR3 is built from 14 residues. V lost 6 bases, J lost 8 bases, and 14 bases lay in between. Germline V lookup: CDR1 SGHVS, CDR2 FQNEAQ.

J is TRBJ2-3 and V is TRBV28; no reliable D call. Between the trimmed V and J ends, which lost 5 bases and 0 bases, there was a span of 15 bases. This CDR3 has 16 residues. The germline V gene encodes CDR1 MDHEN and CDR2 SYDVKM. The CDR3 sequence is CASSPLRGQSTDTQYF. The CDR3 DNA sequence: TGTGCCAGCAGTCCCCTTAGAGGCCAGAGCACAGATACGCAGTATTTT.

This clonotype was found a few times. The chain joins TRBV28 to TRBJ1-4; TRBD1 is a possible D gene (5 bases). The CDR3 contains 17 residues. The V end was cut by 3 bases, the J end by 1 base, with 15 bases between. Per the germline V gene, CDR1 is MDHEN and CDR2 is SYDVKM. The CDR3 protein is CASSFSGLRGTNEKLFF. In DNA form, the CDR3 reads TGTGCCAGCAGTTTCTCCGGTCTTAGGGGAACTAATGAAAAACTGTTTTTT.

This rearrangement joins TRBV3-1 to TRBJ2-5; 9 positions agree with TRBD2. Germline assignment: CDR1 LGHDT and CDR2 YNNKEL (reference sequence). V was pared by 2 bases and J by 4 bases, with 5 bases of the junction left unmatched. The CDR3 has 15 amino acids. CDR3: CASSQTGTSRETQYF. The CDR3 DNA follows: TGTGCCAGCAGCCAAACCGGGACTAGCAGAGAGACCCAGTACTTC.

This chain joins TRBV28 and TRBJ2-2; D may be TRBD2 (6 bases). The CDR3 consists of 14 residues. The V end lost 7 bases, the J end lost 0 bases, and 9 bases lay between the germline ends. Germline values: CDR1 MDHEN, CDR2 SYDVKM. CDR3 coding DNA: TGTGCCAGCATCCGGGGGTCGAACACCGGGGAGCTGTTTTTT. Its translation is CASIRGSNTGELFF.

A few counts support this clonotype. The CDR3 DNA reads as TGTGCCAGCTCACCGCGGCAGGGGACCTACGAGCAGTACGTC. Its protein product is CASSPRQGTYEQYV. The V call is TRBV18, the J call TRBJ2-7, with D perhaps matching TRBD1 (6 bases). The length of the CDR3 is 14 residues. Germline CDR1 reads KGHSH; CDR2 reads LQKENI. With 3 bases removed from V and 2 bases from J, the gap between germline ends came to 11 bases.

This clonotype was counted a few times. The chain carries TRBV20-1 and TRBJ2-1, with a weak D call TRBD1 (5 bases). The germline V gene has CDR1 DFQATT and CDR2 SNEGSKA (reference sequence). Deletions cut 3 bases from V and 4 bases from J, with 7 bases between. This CDR3 has 12 residues. The DNA for the CDR3 is TGCAGTGCTAGGGGGCAGTACAATGAGCAGTTCTTC. Translated: CSARGQYNEQFF.

This chain links TRBV5-6 with TRBJ1-4; the D is unclear. Trimming pared 0 bases from V and 3 bases from J, leaving 15 bases between. The CDR3 contains 17 residues. Germline assignment: CDR1 SGHDT and CDR2 YYEEEE. This CDR3 reads CASSLAGPREANEKLFF. As DNA, the CDR3 is TGTGCCAGCAGCTTGGCCGGTCCCCGGGAAGCTAATGAAAAACTGTTTTTT.

This clonotype was picked up a small number of times. J is TRBJ2-5 and V is TRBV7-2; TRBD1 agrees at 9 bases. J lost 6 bases, V lost 6 bases, and 8 bases had no gene match. Germline V gene data show CDR1 as SGHTA and CDR2 as FQGNSA. CDR3 length: 14 amino acids. This CDR3 is CASREQGAFQTQYF. DNA of the CDR3: TGTGCCAGCAGGGAACAGGGGGCTTTTCAGACCCAGTACTTC.

In this sample, this clonotype turned up a few times. The chain has TRBV24-1 and TRBJ2-5, with D unclear. V was cut by 4 bases and J by 5 bases, with 10 bases left in between. This CDR3 has 13 amino acids. CDR1 KGHDR and CDR2 SFDVKD come from the germline V gene. DNA of the CDR3: TGTGCCACCAGTGACCCCACTTACGAGACCCAGTACTTC. It specifies CATSDPTYETQYF.

This sequence joins TRBV27 and TRBJ2-1, with no clear D. Trimming cost V 5 bases and J 15 bases, with 5 bases left between them. The CDR3 runs to 8 residues. Looked up from germline, CDR1 is MNHEY and CDR2 is SMNVEV (reference sequence). DNA for the CDR3: TGTGCCAGCAGTCCTCGGTTCTTC. Its protein product is CASSPRFF.

This clonotype was observed a few times. The chain has TRBV3-1 and TRBJ2-7, with 7 bases aligning to TRBD1. CDR1 and CDR2 from the germline V gene are LGHDT and YNNKEL (reference sequence). The CDR3 spans 14 residues. V lost 5 bases, J lost 4 bases, and 8 bases stayed unmatched. This CDR3 reads CASSKVTGSYEQYF. DNA of the CDR3: TGTGCCAGCAGCAAGGTGACAGGGTCGTACGAGCAGTACTTC.

Details on this clonotype: One junction end disagrees with the germline gene, perhaps due to a read error. This chain joins TRBV4-1 and TRBJ2-3; 7 positions agree with TRBD2. CDR3 length: 16 residues. CDR1 is MGHRA, CDR2 YSYEKL, per germline. CDR3 residues: CAGSGGGRPNTDTQYF. The CDR3, as DNA: TGCGCCGGCAGCGGCGGGGGACGACCTAACACAGATACGCAGTATTTT.